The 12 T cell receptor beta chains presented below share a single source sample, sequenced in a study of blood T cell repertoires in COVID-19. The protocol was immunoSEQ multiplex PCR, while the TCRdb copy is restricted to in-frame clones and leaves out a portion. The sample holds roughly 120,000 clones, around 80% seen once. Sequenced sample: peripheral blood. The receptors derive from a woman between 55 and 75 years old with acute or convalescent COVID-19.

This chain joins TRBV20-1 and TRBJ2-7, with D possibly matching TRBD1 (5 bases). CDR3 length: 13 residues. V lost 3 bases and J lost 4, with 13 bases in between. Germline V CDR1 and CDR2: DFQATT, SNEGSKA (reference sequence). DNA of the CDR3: TGCAGTGCTAGTGATCACAGGACGTACGAGCAGTACTTC. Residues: CSASDHRTYEQYF.

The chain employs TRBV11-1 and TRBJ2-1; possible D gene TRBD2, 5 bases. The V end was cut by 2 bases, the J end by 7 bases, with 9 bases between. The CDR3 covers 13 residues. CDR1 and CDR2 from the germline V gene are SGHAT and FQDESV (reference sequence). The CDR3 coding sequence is TGTGCCAGCAGCTTAATGCGAGGGAATGAGCAGTTCTTC. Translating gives CASSLMRGNEQFF.

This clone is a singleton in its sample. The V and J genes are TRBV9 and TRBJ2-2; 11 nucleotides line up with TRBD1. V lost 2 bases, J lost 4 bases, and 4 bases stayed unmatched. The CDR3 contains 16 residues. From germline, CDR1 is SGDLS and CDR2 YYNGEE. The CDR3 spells CASSVTGTGGTGELFF. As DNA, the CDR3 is TGTGCCAGCAGCGTCACCGGGACAGGGGGCACCGGGGAGCTGTTTTTT.

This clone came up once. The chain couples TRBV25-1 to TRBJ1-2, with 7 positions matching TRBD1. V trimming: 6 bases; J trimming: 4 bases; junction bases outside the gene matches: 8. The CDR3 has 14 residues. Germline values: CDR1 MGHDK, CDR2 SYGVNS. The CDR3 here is CASSSSRQGYGYTF. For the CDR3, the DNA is TGTGCCAGCAGCTCTTCGAGACAGGGCTATGGCTACACCTTC.

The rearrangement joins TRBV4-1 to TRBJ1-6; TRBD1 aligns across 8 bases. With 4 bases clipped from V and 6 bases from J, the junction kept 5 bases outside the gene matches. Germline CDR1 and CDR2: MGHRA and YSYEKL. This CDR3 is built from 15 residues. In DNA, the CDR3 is TGCGCCAGCAGCCGGCTAGACAGGGGTAATTCACCCCTCCACTTT. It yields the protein CASSRLDRGNSPLHF.

CDR3 loop: CSVEDPGNTEAFF. Written as DNA, the CDR3 is TGCAGCGTTGAAGACCCCGGGAACACTGAAGCTTTCTTT. The chain combines TRBV29-1 with TRBJ1-1; D remains ambiguous. CDR3 length equals 13 residues. The V end lost 0 bases, the J end lost 1 base, and 6 bases lay between the germline ends. Germline assignment: CDR1 SQVTM and CDR2 ANQGSEA.

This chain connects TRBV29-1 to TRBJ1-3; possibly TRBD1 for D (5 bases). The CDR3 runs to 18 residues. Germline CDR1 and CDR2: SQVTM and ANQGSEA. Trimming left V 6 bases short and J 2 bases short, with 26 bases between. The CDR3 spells CSVVGADPQGFPGNTIYF. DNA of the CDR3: TGCAGCGTGGTTGGGGCCGACCCCCAGGGATTCCCTGGAAACACCATATATTTT. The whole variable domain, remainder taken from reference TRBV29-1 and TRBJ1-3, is SAVISQKPSRDICQRGTSLTIQCQVDSQVTMMFWYRQQPGQSLTLIATANQGSEATYESGFVIDKFPISRPNLTFSTLTVSNMSPEDSSIYLCSVVGADPQGFPGNTIYFGEGSWLTVV.

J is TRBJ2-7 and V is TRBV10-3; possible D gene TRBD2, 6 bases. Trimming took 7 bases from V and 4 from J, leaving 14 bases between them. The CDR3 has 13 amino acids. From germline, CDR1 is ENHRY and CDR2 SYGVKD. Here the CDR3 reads CAIKGAGTYEQYV. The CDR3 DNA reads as TGTGCCATCAAAGGGGCAGGGACTTACGAGCAGTACGTC.

CDR3 region: CASSPTGGKGNTIYF. DNA of the CDR3: TGTGCCAGCAGTCCTACAGGGGGCAAAGGAAACACCATATATTTT. The J gene is TRBJ1-3, the V gene TRBV3-1 (or the pseudogene TRBV3-2), with TRBD1 identical over 9 bases. The CDR3 is 15 amino acids. The V gene's germline CDR1 is LGHDT and CDR2 YNNKEL (reference sequence). Trimming removed 6 bases from V and 4 bases from J; junction bases left unmatched: 7.

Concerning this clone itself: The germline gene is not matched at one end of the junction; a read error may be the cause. The CDR3 loop is CASSPGQGNIEAFF. CDR3 DNA sequence: TGTGCCAGCAGCCCCGGACAGGGGAACATTGAAGCTTTCTTT. The V gene is TRBV9, the J gene TRBJ1-1; 9 nucleotides line up with TRBD1. The germline CDR1 and CDR2 sequences are SGDLS and YYNGEE. The CDR3 runs to 14 residues. Variable domain in full (rest from reference TRBV9 and TRBJ1-1): DSGVTQTPKHLITATGQRVTLRCSPRSGDLSVYWYQQSLDQGLQFLIQYYNGEERAKGNILERFSAQQFPDLHSELNLSSLELGDSALYFCASSPGQGNIEAFFGQGTRLTVV.

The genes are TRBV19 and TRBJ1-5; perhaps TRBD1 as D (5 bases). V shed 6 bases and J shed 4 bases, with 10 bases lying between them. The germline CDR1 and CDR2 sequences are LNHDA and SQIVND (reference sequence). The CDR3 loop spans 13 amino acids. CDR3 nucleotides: TGTGCCAGTAGCCTGACAGAGAATCAGCCCCAGCATTTT. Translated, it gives CASSLTENQPQHF.

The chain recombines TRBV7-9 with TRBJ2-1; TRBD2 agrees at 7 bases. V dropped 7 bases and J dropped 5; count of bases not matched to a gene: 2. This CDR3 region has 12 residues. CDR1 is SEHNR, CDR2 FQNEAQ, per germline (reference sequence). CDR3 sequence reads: CASNRGDNEQFF. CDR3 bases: TGTGCCAGCAATCGGGGGGACAATGAGCAGTTCTTC. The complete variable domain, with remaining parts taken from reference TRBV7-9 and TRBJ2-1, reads DTGVSQNPRHKITKRGQNVTFRCDPISEHNRLYWYRQTLGQGPEFLTYFQNEAQLEKSRLLSDRFSAERPKGSFSTLEIQRTEQGDSAMYLCASNRGDNEQFFGPGTRLTVL.